This is a list of T cell receptor beta chains from one sample in a study of shared T cell receptors in the human thymus. Generated by immunoSEQ multiplex PCR, the TCRdb table keeps only in-frame clones and is missing some. In the table there are about 660,000 clones, approximately 87% of which are singletons. The data also belong to a second study, concerning human thymus T cells.

Sequencing was performed on thymocytes. These receptors were taken from a boy under two years old with a congenital heart defect. CDR3s include the opening cysteine and the closing phenylalanine or tryptophan. Each record gives: clone size, D gene, V gene, J gene, CDR3 protein, CDR3 DNA. D genes are given only for firm matches. Size is omitted from some rows. Given values are once, few, many or a class for expanded clones.

.	.	TRBV15	TRBJ1-5	CATSRAPSTGQPQHF	TGTGCCACCAGCAGGGCCCCCTCAACAGGGCAGCCCCAGCATTTT
.	.	TRBV30	TRBJ2-7	CAWSKDSPYEQYF	TGTGCCTGGAGTAAAGACTCGCCCTACGAGCAGTACTTC
.	TRBD2	TRBV19	TRBJ2-7	CASSIGGGSYEQYF	TGTGCCAGTAGTATAGGGGGCGGGAGCTACGAGCAGTACTTC
.	TRBD2	TRBV4-3	TRBJ2-7	CASRKSSGNYEQYF	TGCGCCAGCAGAAAATCCAGCGGGAACTACGAGCAGTACTTC
.	.	TRBV7-2	TRBJ2-7	CASSYRQRPPYEQYF	TGTGCCAGCAGTTATCGACAACGCCCTCCCTACGAGCAGTACTTC
once	.	TRBV2	TRBJ1-5	CASSQGSNQPQHF	TGTGCCAGCAGCCAGGGGAGCAATCAGCCCCAGCATTTT
.	.	TRBV30	TRBJ1-3	CATTGSGNTIYF	TGTGCCACGACGGGCTCTGGAAACACCATATATTTT
.	.	TRBV29-1	TRBJ2-7	CSVVAVPSYEQYF	TGCAGCGTTGTGGCGGTACCCTCCTACGAGCAGTACTTC
.	.	TRBV2	TRBJ2-2	CASSLSEDGELFF	TGTGCCAGCAGTCTCTCCGAGGACGGGGAGCTGTTTTTT
.	.	TRBV27	TRBJ2-3	CASSPSGENTDTQYF	TGTGCCAGCAGTCCATCAGGCGAAAACACAGATACGCAGTATTTT
few	TRBD1	TRBV2	TRBJ2-1	CAMEDRSSYNEQFF	TGTGCCATGGAGGACAGGAGCTCCTACAATGAGCAGTTCTTC
.	TRBD2	TRBV7-8	TRBJ2-3	CASTPTRTSGRAGGITDTQYF	TGTGCCAGCACCCCTACCCGGACTAGCGGGAGGGCCGGGGGGATTACGGATACGCAGTATTTT
.	TRBD2	TRBV7-3	TRBJ2-2	CASSRGASGTGELFF	TGTGCCAGCAGCCGAGGGGCTAGCGGCACCGGGGAGCTGTTTTTT
.	TRBD1	TRBV5-8	TRBJ2-2	CASSLRDRDTGELFF	TGTGCCAGCAGCCTCCGGGACAGGGACACCGGGGAGCTGTTTTTT
.	TRBD1	TRBV7-8	TRBJ2-2	CASSSPDRGQTGELFF	TGTGCCAGCAGCTCCCCGGACAGGGGGCAGACCGGGGAGCTGTTTTTT